Here is one T cell receptor beta chain with its context. The target antigen is unknown. These data belong to a study of cytomegalovirus exposure and HLA in healthy donors. Study-wide points: At a 0.05 false discovery rate, a later analysis found approximately 15,000 TCR beta sequences to be associated with HLA alleles. Three CMV-associated chains proved CMV antigen-specific in vitro.

V lost 4 bases and J 1 base, leaving 14 bases between the germline ends. There are 16 residues in the CDR3. Germline CDR1 SGHDT, CDR2 YYEEEE. The PCR contained 60 Vbeta and 13 Jbeta primers. Assay used: immunoSEQ multiplex PCR; TCRdb lists only in-frame clones, some missing. The data contain some 77,000 clones, 80% of them singletons. The chain links TRBV5-6 to TRBJ2-2; possible D gene TRBD2, 5 bases. Source material: PBMCs. The origin of this receptor is a man between 50 and 59 years old in good health and CMV-seropositive. The CDR3 loop is CASSPLGSGNTGELFF. The CDR3 bases are TGTGCCAGCAGCCCCCTGGGGAGCGGGAACACCGGGGAGCTGTTTTTT.